What follows are 16 T cell receptor beta chains derived from one specimen sequenced in a study (dated by TCRdb to the mid-2010s). Receptors were amplified or captured by RT-PCR. The listed sequencing device is Illumina MiSeq. TCRdb itself trimmed the public reads at Q25 with fastp, ran MiXCR and retained productive beta chains. CDR3 protein sequences are deduplicated, and each keeps its most common genes and DNA. The sample data list around 700,000 distinct CDR3 sequences, and around 14% of these were observed just once. 3.6% of the sample is taken by the ten largest. The sequencing input was memory CD4+ T cells from blood. These receptors all come from a female donor in good health, serving as a healthy control.

This clonotype was recorded many times. This chain links TRBV20-1 with TRBJ2-3, with no clear D. The germline V gene has CDR1 DFQATT and CDR2 SNEGSKA (reference sequence). The CDR3 contains 14 residues. V lost 1 base and J 4 bases, leaving 12 bases between the germline ends. CDR3 sequence reads: CSARVPHEADTQYF. CDR3 DNA: TGCAGTGCTAGAGTCCCCCACGAGGCAGATACGCAGTATTTT.

The chain links TRBV5-1 to TRBJ2-7; D gene unclear. Germline V gene lookup returns CDR1 SGHRS and CDR2 YFSETQ. V was cut by 2 bases and J by 6 bases, with 15 bases left in between. CDR3 length: 14 residues. The CDR3 loop is CASSFIQYDGEQYF. The CDR3 nucleotides read TGCGCCAGCAGCTTCATACAATATGACGGCGAGCAGTACTTC.

In this sample, this clonotype turned up many times. The chain combines TRBV4-3 with TRBJ2-5; D may be TRBD2 (5 bases). The germline CDR1 and CDR2 sequences are LGHNA and YSLEER. Trimming left V 1 base short and J 4 bases short, with 10 bases between. The CDR3 has 14 residues. In DNA form, the CDR3 reads TGCGCCAGCAGCCAAGGAAGAGGGCCAGAGACCCAGTACTTC. Amino acids: CASSQGRGPETQYF.

This sequence joins TRBV18 and TRBJ2-3, with D perhaps matching TRBD1 (6 bases). The CDR3 runs 18 residues. Germline V gives CDR1 KGHSH, CDR2 LQKENI. The V end lost 2 bases, the J end lost 4 bases, and 22 bases lay between the germline ends. DNA of the CDR3: TGTGCCAGCTCACCAACGAGGCTAACAGGGTTTGGCGCAGATACGCAGTATTTT. This encodes CASSPTRLTGFGADTQYF.

This clonotype was detected only a few times. The rearrangement links TRBV11-2 to TRBJ2-3; TRBD2 matches 9 bases. Germline V lookup: CDR1 SGHAT, CDR2 FQNNGV. Trimming at V came to 2 bases and at J to 1 base, leaving 4 bases not matched to a gene. The CDR3 spans 16 residues. For the CDR3, the DNA is TGTGCCAGCAGCTTATTTGGCGGGGGGGGCACAGATACGCAGTATTTT. Translation gives CASSLFGGGGTDTQYF. Together with reference TRBV11-2 and TRBJ2-3, the CDR3 gives the full variable domain: EAGVAQSPRYKIIEKRQSVAFWCNPISGHATLYWYQQILGQGPKLLIQFQNNGVVDDSQLPKDRFSAERLKGVDSTLKIQPAKLEDSAVYLCASSLFGGGGTDTQYFGPGTRLTVL.

This clonotype has a handful of counts. This sequence joins TRBV15 and TRBJ2-1, with 9 bases that match TRBD1. The CDR3 has 16 amino acids. Per germline, CDR1 LNHNV and CDR2 YYDKDF (reference sequence). Trimming cost V 3 bases and J 7 bases; bases outside gene matches: 10. CDR3 coding DNA: TGTGCCACCAGCAGCTTAACAGGGGGCGTTTTAAATGAGCAGTTCTTC. The encoded protein is CATSSLTGGVLNEQFF.

This clonotype has more than one count but fewer than ten. This chain connects TRBV7-2 to TRBJ2-7; D gene uncertain. Trimming took off 5 bases at V and 3 bases at J, with 8 bases between the two ends. The V gene's germline CDR1 is SGHTA and CDR2 FQGNSA. This CDR3 has 12 residues. CDR3 sequence reads: CASSVTIYEQYF. CDR3 nucleotides: TGTGCCAGCAGCGTTACAATCTACGAGCAGTACTTC.

The chain employs TRBV20-1 and TRBJ2-3, with 7 bases that match TRBD1. The CDR3 consists of 13 residues. From germline, CDR1 is DFQATT and CDR2 SNEGSKA (reference sequence). The CDR3 region has the DNA TGCACCGCCGAGGGGGCGGGTACAGATACGCAGTATTTT. This sequence encodes CTAEGAGTDTQYF.

This clonotype has more than one count but fewer than ten. This chain joins TRBV7-2 and TRBJ1-3; a possible D gene is TRBD1 (6 bases). This CDR3 region has 17 residues. The V end lost 6 bases, the J end lost 0 bases, and 18 bases lay between the germline ends. Germline loops: CDR1 SGHTA, CDR2 FQGNSA. The CDR3 sequence: CASSFSGTPYSGNTIYF. CDR3 sequence (DNA): TGTGCCAGCAGTTTCTCCGGGACACCCTACTCTGGAAACACCATATATTTT.

The chain uses TRBV7-2 and TRBJ1-4; D gene uncertain. The CDR3 loop spans 15 amino acids. Deletions cut 5 bases from V and 0 bases from J, with 10 bases between. Germline CDR1 reads SGHTA; CDR2 reads FQGNSA. In DNA form, the CDR3 reads TGTGCCAGCAGCATAACGCGAGCAACTAATGAAAAACTGTTTTTT. Residues: CASSITRATNEKLFF.

This clonotype was picked up many times. The gene calls are TRBV3-1 and TRBJ2-5, with 11 bases identical to TRBD2. The V segment lost 7 bases and the J segment 6 bases; nucleotides outside the gene matches: 10. This CDR3 contains 15 residues. The germline V gene has CDR1 LGHDT and CDR2 YNNKEL (reference sequence). The CDR3: CASTLAGGPSKTQYF. In DNA, the CDR3 is TGTGCCAGCACCTTAGCGGGAGGGCCCTCGAAGACCCAGTACTTC.

V and J are TRBV10-3 and TRBJ1-1; no reliable D call. Trimming left V 2 bases short and J 10 bases short, with 8 bases between. CDR1 is ENHRY, CDR2 SYGVKD, per germline. CDR3 size: 11 residues. Here the CDR3 reads CAISEDGLAFF. CDR3 DNA: TGTGCCATCAGTGAGGACGGCTTAGCTTTCTTT.

V is TRBV29-1 and J is TRBJ2-3; TRBD2 aligns across 9 bases. Per germline, CDR1 SQVTM and CDR2 ANQGSEA. CDR3 size: 14 residues. V shed 6 bases and J 3 bases; nucleotides not matched to a gene: 7. The CDR3 DNA follows: TGCAGCGTCGTAGCGGGAGCGATAACAGATACGCAGTATTTT. Residues: CSVVAGAITDTQYF.

This clonotype was seen repeatedly, ten times or more. This chain joins TRBV24-1 and TRBJ2-2, with D possibly being TRBD2 (6 bases). The CDR3 has 16 residues. With 4 bases removed from V and 7 bases from J, the gap between germline ends came to 18 bases. Germline CDR1 KGHDR, CDR2 SFDVKD. In DNA, the CDR3 is TGTGCCACCAGTGACGGATCCCCGGGACTCGTCGGGGAGCTGTTTTTT. Protein product: CATSDGSPGLVGELFF.

This clonotype was observed many times. The chain links TRBV29-1 to TRBJ2-5; 11 nucleotides match TRBD2. This CDR3 has 14 residues. CDR1 is SQVTM and CDR2 is ANQGSEA in the germline V gene. V was pared by 7 bases and J by 5 bases, with 9 bases of the junction left unmatched. As DNA, the CDR3 is TGCAGCGCACGAACTAGCGGGAGCGTTGAGACCCAGTACTTC. Translation: CSARTSGSVETQYF. The full variable domain, in which reference TRBV29-1 and TRBJ2-5 provide the parts outside the CDR3, is SAVISQKPSRDICQRGTSLTIQCQVDSQVTMMFWYRQQPGQSLTLIATANQGSEATYESGFVIDKFPISRPNLTFSTLTVSNMSPEDSSIYLCSARTSGSVETQYFGPGTRLLVL.

The gene calls are TRBV3-1 and TRBJ1-1; 8 bases match TRBD1. V was pared by 4 bases and J by 7 bases, with 11 bases of the junction left unmatched. Germline loops: CDR1 LGHDT, CDR2 YNNKEL (reference sequence). This CDR3 region has 15 residues. The CDR3 is CASSLIPGQVYEAFF. The CDR3 DNA is TGTGCCAGCAGCCTGATCCCGGGACAGGTTTATGAAGCTTTCTTT.